One T cell receptor (beta chain) is described in this entry. Only in-frame clones appear in the TCRdb table, and some are missing; sequencing was by immunoSEQ multiplex PCR. The table lists approximately 23,000 clones, just over 90% of them singletons, with about 0.6% in the top ten. These data belong to a study of T cell changes during pregnancy in multiple sclerosis. This TCR was recovered from a female donor in good health, enrolled as a control in a pregnancy study. The input for sequencing was CD4+ T cells from peripheral blood mononuclear cells, taken after pregnancy.

The CDR3 reads CASSPGGLNTEAFF. The CDR3 DNA reads as TGTGCCAGCAGTCCAGGGGGACTGAACACTGAAGCTTTCTTT. The J gene is TRBJ1-1, the V gene TRBV7-2, with 7 bases lining up with TRBD1. This CDR3 comprises 14 residues. The J segment lost 0 bases and the V segment lost 6 bases, leaving 4 bases of the junction unmatched. Germline V gene sequence: CDR1 SGHTA, CDR2 FQGNSA.